The clone carrying this T cell receptor beta chain was counted a few times. Its target is not known. From germline, CDR1 is MNHEY and CDR2 SVGAGI. The V and J ends lost 2 bases and 4 bases, in that order; junction bases with no gene match: 11. The CDR3 runs to 19 residues. TCRdb independently ran MiXCR on the RT-PCR reads; one entry per CDR3 protein. The sample holds about 610,000 distinct CDR3 sequences, around 15% seen once. This sample was taken from a study of response to subunit inactivated influenza vaccine. Broader study findings: The study's authors posited that every seasonal influenza vaccination enlists few new T cells.

The material was PBMCs from blood, obtained about 11 days after vaccination. This chain connects TRBV6-5 to TRBJ2-3, with 14 bases aligning to TRBD2. The TCR comes from a middle-aged man who received an inactivated influenza vaccine. CDR3: CASSYLNTGTSGGSDTQYF. The CDR3, as DNA: TGTGCCAGCAGTTACCTGAATACCGGGACTAGCGGGGGTTCAGATACGCAGTATTTT.